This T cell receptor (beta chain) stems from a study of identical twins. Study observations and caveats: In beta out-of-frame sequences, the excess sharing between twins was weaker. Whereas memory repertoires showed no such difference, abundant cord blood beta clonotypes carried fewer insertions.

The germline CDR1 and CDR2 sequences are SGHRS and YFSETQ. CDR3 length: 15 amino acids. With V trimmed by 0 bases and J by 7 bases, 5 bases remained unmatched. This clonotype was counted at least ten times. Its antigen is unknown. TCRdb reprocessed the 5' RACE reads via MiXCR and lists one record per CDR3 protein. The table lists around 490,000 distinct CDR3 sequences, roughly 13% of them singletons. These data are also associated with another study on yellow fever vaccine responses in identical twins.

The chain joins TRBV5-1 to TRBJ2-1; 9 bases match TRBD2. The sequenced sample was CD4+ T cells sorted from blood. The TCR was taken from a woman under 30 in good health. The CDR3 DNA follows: TGCGCCAGCAGCTTGGTTAGCGGGAGTCAGAATGAGCAGTTCTTC. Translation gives CASSLVSGSQNEQFF.